What follows are 13 T cell receptor beta chains derived from one specimen sequenced in a study of cytomegalovirus exposure and HLA in healthy donors. In the PCR, 60 Vbeta and 13 Jbeta primers were used. The data were produced by immunoSEQ multiplex PCR, yet TCRdb's version contains in-frame clones alone and is incomplete. Counted here are approximately 130,000 clones, around 86% occurring once; the ten biggest clones make up about 7.4%. The sample consisted of PBMCs. The receptors come from a woman between 50 and 59 years old in good health and CMV-seropositive.

The chain links TRBV5-1 to TRBJ1-2; TRBD1 aligns across 11 bases. The CDR3 has 14 amino acids. After removal of 0 bases from V and 10 bases from J, the junction contained 5 bases not matched to a gene. Germline V gene lookup returns CDR1 SGHRS and CDR2 YFSETQ. CDR3 residues: CASSLAGTGGLYTF. CDR3 nucleotides: TGCGCCAGCAGCTTGGCCGGGACAGGGGGACTCTACACCTTC.

The chain has TRBV7-9 and TRBJ2-3; possible D gene TRBD2, 6 bases. Looked up from germline, CDR1 is SEHNR and CDR2 is FQNEAQ (reference sequence). V was pared by 7 bases and J by 1 base, with 15 bases between. The CDR3 is 15 residues long. CDR3 DNA: TGTGCCAGCACCGTGGGGGGACTGGGCACAGATACGCAGTATTTT. It codes for CASTVGGLGTDTQYF. Complete variable domain (other parts from reference TRBV7-9 and TRBJ2-3): DTGVSQNPRHKITKRGQNVTFRCDPISEHNRLYWYRQTLGQGPEFLTYFQNEAQLEKSRLLSDRFSAERPKGSFSTLEIQRTEQGDSAMYLCASTVGGLGTDTQYFGPGTRLTVL.

This clone was observed once. In DNA, the CDR3 is TGTGCCAGCAGCTTGGTGCGGGAGAATGGCTACACCTTC. It codes for CASSLVRENGYTF. The chain joins TRBV5-4 to TRBJ1-2; D gene uncertain. In germline, CDR1 is SGHNT, CDR2 YYREEE (reference sequence). The V gene lost 0 bases and the J gene lost 6 bases, with 9 bases spanning the gap. CDR3 size: 13 residues.

This chain links TRBV2 with TRBJ1-5; possibly TRBD1 for D (5 bases). V lost 4 bases and J lost 6, with 16 bases in between. The CDR3 has 15 residues. Germline CDR1 SNHLY, CDR2 FYNNEI. CDR3 residues: CASSGTGEWGQPQHF. In DNA, the CDR3 is TGTGCCAGCAGTGGAACAGGAGAGTGGGGTCAGCCCCAGCATTTT.

Here the CDR3 reads CASSLGGGYEQYF. DNA of the CDR3: TGCGCCAGCAGCTTGGGTGGAGGATACGAGCAGTACTTC. The chain joins TRBV5-1 to TRBJ2-7; weak D call: TRBD2 (5 bases). CDR1 SGHRS and CDR2 YFSETQ come from the germline V gene. The V and J ends lost 0 bases and 4 bases respectively, with 8 bases between them. The CDR3 loop spans 13 amino acids.

V usage is TRBV9 and J usage is TRBJ2-3, with a tentative D call TRBD2 (6 bases). The CDR3 extends over 14 amino acids. CDR1 is SGDLS and CDR2 is YYNGEE in the germline V gene. Between the trimmed V and J ends, which lost 0 bases and 4 bases, there was a span of 9 bases. The CDR3 region has the DNA TGTGCCAGCAGCGTAGATCCTAGCGCAGATACGCAGTATTTT. Its translation is CASSVDPSADTQYF.

V usage is TRBV10-3 and J usage is TRBJ1-6; 8 bases map to TRBD1. Per the germline V gene, CDR1 is ENHRY and CDR2 is SYGVKD. CDR3 length: 15 residues. V lost 10 bases to trimming and J lost 1 base; unmatched junction nucleotides: 6. The CDR3: CATTGGRSYNSPLHF. The DNA of the CDR3 is TGTGCCACTACAGGGGGACGGTCCTATAATTCACCCCTCCACTTT.

The chain recombines TRBV6-5 with TRBJ2-1, with TRBD2 matching over 9 bases. The CDR3 length is 15 residues. Per the germline V gene, CDR1 is MNHEY and CDR2 is SVGAGI. The junction had 7 bases not matched to a gene; V was cut back by 3 bases and J by 7 bases. CDR3 residues: CASSYGLAGLNEQFF. Written as DNA, the CDR3 is TGTGCCAGCAGTTATGGGCTAGCGGGACTAAATGAGCAGTTCTTC.

J is TRBJ2-1 and V is TRBV7-9, with D possibly being TRBD2 (6 bases). Per germline, CDR1 SEHNR and CDR2 FQNEAQ (reference sequence). The CDR3 has 14 amino acids. Between the trimmed V and J ends, which lost 2 bases and 7 bases, there was a span of 12 bases. The CDR3, as DNA: TGTGCCAGCAGCTTAACGGGAGTCAGGAATGAGCAGTTCTTC. Protein: CASSLTGVRNEQFF.

The V gene is TRBV7-9, the J gene TRBJ2-2, with TRBD2 matching over 9 bases. CDR1 SEHNR and CDR2 FQNEAQ come from the germline V gene (reference sequence). CDR3 length: 16 residues. V gave up 6 bases and J gave up 4 bases; unmatched junction bases: 9. CDR3 region: CASRSMGTSRTGELFF. Here the CDR3 DNA reads TGTGCCAGCAGGTCAATGGGGACTAGCCGCACCGGGGAGCTGTTTTTT. Looking up the rest from reference TRBV7-9 and TRBJ2-2 gives the full variable domain: DTGVSQNPRHKITKRGQNVTFRCDPISEHNRLYWYRQTLGQGPEFLTYFQNEAQLEKSRLLSDRFSAERPKGSFSTLEIQRTEQGDSAMYLCASRSMGTSRTGELFFGEGSRLTVL.

The chain recombines TRBV27 with TRBJ1-2, with D perhaps matching TRBD1 (6 bases). The CDR3 extends over 13 amino acids. The germline V and J ends were trimmed by 4 bases and 4 bases, with 10 bases remaining between them. The germline V gene encodes CDR1 MNHEY and CDR2 SMNVEV (reference sequence). CDR3 residues: CASSSDRTYGYTF. CDR3 nucleotides: TGTGCCAGCAGTTCCGACAGGACCTATGGCTACACCTTC.

The chain employs TRBV4-2 and TRBJ1-2; D gene ambiguous. The length of the CDR3 is 13 residues. Trimming stripped 1 base from V and 4 bases from J, with 7 bases between. The V gene's germline CDR1 is LGHNA and CDR2 YNFKEQ. CDR3: CASSQGRAYGYTF. CDR3 coding DNA: TGTGCCAGCAGCCAAGGGAGGGCCTATGGCTACACCTTC.

V usage is TRBV5-1 and J usage is TRBJ2-3; possible D gene TRBD2, 5 bases. Looked up from germline, CDR1 is SGHRS and CDR2 is YFSETQ. V lost 2 bases, J lost 1 base, and 11 bases lay in between. This CDR3 is built from 15 residues. This CDR3 is CASSFVGRGTDTQYF. In nucleotides, the CDR3 is TGCGCCAGCAGCTTTGTCGGGCGGGGCACAGATACGCAGTATTTT.